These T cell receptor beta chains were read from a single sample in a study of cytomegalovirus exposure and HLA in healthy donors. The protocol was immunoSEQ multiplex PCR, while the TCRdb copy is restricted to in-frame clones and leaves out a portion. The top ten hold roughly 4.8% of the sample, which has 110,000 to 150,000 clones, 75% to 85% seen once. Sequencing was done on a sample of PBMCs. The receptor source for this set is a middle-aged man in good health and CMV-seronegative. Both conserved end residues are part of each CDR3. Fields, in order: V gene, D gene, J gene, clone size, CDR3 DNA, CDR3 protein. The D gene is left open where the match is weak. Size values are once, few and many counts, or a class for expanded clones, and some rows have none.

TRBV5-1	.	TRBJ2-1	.	TGCGCCAGCAGTCTTGCACTCAATGAGCAGTTCTTC	CASSLALNEQFF
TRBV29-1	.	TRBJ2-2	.	TGCAGCGTTGAAGCCTGGGAGACAGGCGGAGGGCTGTTTTTT	CSVEAWETGGGLFF
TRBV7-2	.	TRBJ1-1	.	TGTGCCAGCAGCTTATTTTGGCCACAGGGGAACACTGAAGCTTTCTTT	CASSLFWPQGNTEAFF
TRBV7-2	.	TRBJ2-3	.	TGTGCCAGCAGCTTAGCGCAAGGGGTCCCCACAGATACGCAGTATTTT	CASSLAQGVPTDTQYF
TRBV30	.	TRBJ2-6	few	TGTGCTTGGGAGCTGGGGGCCAACGTCCTGACTTTC	CAWELGANVLTF
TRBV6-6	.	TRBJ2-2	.	TGTGCCAGCAGGTCCCCCGGGGGGAACACCGGGGAGCTGTTTTTT	CASRSPGGNTGELFF
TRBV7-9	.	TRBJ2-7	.	TGTGCCAGCAGCTCAACAGGGAACTCCTACGAGCAGTACTTC	CASSSTGNSYEQYF
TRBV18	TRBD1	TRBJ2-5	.	TGTGCCAGCTCATCCAACAGGGGGATGGAGACCCAGTACTTC	CASSSNRGMETQYF
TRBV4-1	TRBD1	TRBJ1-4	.	TGCGCCAGCAGCCAAGAAATGGCAGGGGGGAAACTGTTTTTT	CASSQEMAGGKLFF
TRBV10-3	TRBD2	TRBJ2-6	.	TGTGCCATCCAACGGGAGGGGTTGTCTGGGGCCAACGTCCTGACTTTC	CAIQREGLSGANVLTF
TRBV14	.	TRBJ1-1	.	TGTGCCAGCAGCCATCTAGGGCGTCCGGGGGTGAACACTGAAGCTTTCTTT	CASSHLGRPGVNTEAFF
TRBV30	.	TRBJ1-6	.	TGTGCCTGGAGTGAGGGGGTCGGGCGAGATTCACCCCTCCACTTT	CAWSEGVGRDSPLHF
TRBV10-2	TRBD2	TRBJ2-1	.	TGCGCCAGCAGCTTGGGACTAGAGGGTGAGCAGTTCTTC	CASSLGLEGEQFF
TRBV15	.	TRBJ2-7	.	TGTGCCACCAGCAGCCGAGGACAGACCTACGAGCAGTACTTC	CATSSRGQTYEQYF
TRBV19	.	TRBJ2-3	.	TGTGCCAGTAGTTATGGGCAGGGGAGCACAGATACGCAGTATTTT	CASSYGQGSTDTQYF
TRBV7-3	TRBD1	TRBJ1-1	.	TGTGCCAGCAGCTCGACAGGGGGCCACACTGAAGCTTTCTTT	CASSSTGGHTEAFF
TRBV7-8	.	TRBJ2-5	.	TGTGCCAGCAGTCCAGTGGCGGGCGGGGAGGAGACCCAGTACTTC	CASSPVAGGEETQYF
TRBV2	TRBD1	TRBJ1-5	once	TGTGCCAGCAGTGGACAGGGGGAGGGGGCCCAGCATTTT	CASSGQGEGAQHF
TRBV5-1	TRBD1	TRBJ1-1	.	TGCGCCAGCAGCCTATGGACAGGGGTAGGGAACACTGAAGCTTTCTTT	CASSLWTGVGNTEAFF
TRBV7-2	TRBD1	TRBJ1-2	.	TGTGCCAGCAGCTTAGAGGTCACAGGGGTTTATGGCTACACCTTC	CASSLEVTGVYGYTF
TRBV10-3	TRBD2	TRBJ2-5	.	TGTGCCATCAGTGCCCCGCCAGGGAGGGTGGAAGAAGAGACCCAGTACTTC	CAISAPPGRVEEETQYF
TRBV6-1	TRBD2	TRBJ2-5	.	TGTGCCAGCAGTGCCCTAGCGGGGGGACTCCAAGAGACCCAGTACTTC	CASSALAGGLQETQYF
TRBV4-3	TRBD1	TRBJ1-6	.	TGCGCCAGCAGCCAAGGGATGACCGGGACAGGGGCCTCTAATTCACCCCTCCACTTT	CASSQGMTGTGASNSPLHF